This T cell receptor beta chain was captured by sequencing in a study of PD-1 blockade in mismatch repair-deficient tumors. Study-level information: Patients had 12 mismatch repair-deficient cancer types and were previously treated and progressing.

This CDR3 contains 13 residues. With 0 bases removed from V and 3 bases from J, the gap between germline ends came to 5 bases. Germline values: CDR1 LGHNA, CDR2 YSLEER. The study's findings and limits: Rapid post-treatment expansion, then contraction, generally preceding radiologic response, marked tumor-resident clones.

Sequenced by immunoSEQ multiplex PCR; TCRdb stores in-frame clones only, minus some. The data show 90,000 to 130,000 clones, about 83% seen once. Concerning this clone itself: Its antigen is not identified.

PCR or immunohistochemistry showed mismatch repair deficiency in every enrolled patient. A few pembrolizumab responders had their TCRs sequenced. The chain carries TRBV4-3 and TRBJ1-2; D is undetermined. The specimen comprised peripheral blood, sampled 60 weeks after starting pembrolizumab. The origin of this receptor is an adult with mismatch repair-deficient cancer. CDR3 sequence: CASSQEGYYGYTF. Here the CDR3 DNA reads TGCGCCAGCAGCCAAGAGGGATACTATGGCTACACCTTC.